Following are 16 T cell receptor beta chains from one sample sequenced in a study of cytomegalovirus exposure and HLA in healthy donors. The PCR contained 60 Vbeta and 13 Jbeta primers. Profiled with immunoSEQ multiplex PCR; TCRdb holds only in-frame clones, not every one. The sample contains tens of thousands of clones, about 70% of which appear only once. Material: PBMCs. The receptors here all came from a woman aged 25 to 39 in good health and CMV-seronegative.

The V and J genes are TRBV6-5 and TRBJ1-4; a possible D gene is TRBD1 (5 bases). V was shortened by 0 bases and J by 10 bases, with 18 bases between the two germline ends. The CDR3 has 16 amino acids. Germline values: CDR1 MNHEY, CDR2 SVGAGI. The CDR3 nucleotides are TGTGCCAGCAGTTACTCGCGGGGGACCAGGGACCGAAAACTGTTTTTT. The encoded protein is CASSYSRGTRDRKLFF.

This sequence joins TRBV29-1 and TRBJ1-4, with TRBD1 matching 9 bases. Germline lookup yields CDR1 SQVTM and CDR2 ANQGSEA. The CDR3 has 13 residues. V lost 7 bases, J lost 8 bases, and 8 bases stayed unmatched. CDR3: CSGQQGAREKLFF. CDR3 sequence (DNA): TGCAGCGGACAACAGGGGGCTCGAGAAAAACTGTTTTTT.

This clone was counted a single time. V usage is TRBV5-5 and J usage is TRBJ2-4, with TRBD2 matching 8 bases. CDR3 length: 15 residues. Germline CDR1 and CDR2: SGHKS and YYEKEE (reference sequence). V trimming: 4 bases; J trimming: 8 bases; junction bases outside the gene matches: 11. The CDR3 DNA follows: TGTGCCAGCAGCCCGCGGGACATCGGGGGGGACATTCAGTACTTC. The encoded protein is CASSPRDIGGDIQYF.

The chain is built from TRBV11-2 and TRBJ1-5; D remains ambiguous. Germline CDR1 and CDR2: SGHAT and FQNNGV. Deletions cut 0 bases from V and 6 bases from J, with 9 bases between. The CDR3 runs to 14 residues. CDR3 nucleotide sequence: TGTGCCAGCAGCTTAGAGGGCATAGGTCAGCCCCAGCATTTT. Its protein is CASSLEGIGQPQHF.

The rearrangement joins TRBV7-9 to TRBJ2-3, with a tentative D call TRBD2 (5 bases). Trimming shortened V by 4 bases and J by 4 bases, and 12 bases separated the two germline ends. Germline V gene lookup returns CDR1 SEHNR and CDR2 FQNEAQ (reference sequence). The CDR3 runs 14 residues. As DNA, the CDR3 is TGTGCCAGCAGCTCCGATTGGGAGTCAGATACGCAGTATTTT. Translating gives CASSSDWESDTQYF.

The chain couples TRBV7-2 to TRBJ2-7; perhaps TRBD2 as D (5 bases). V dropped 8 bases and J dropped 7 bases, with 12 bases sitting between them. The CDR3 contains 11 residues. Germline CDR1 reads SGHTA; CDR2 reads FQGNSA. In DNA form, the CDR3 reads TGTGCCAGCGCATTCGCGGGTGAGCAGTACTTC. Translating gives CASAFAGEQYF.

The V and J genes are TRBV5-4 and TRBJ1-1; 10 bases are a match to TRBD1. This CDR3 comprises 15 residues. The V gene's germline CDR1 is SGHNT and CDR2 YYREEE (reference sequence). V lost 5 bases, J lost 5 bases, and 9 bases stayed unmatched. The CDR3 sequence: CASRAGTGVRTEAFF. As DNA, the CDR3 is TGTGCCAGCAGAGCCGGGACAGGGGTACGGACTGAAGCTTTCTTT.

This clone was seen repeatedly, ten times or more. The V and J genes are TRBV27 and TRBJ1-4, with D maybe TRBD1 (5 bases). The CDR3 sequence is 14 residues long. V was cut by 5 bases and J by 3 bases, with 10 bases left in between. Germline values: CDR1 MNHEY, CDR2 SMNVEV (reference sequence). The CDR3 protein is CASSMGRANEKLFF. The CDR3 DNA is TGTGCCAGCAGTATGGGCAGGGCTAATGAAAAACTGTTTTTT.

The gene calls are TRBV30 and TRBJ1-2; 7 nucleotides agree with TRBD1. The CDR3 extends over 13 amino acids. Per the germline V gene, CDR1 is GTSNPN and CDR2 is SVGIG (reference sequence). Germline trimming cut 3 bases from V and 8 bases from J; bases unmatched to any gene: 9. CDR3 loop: CAWRINRGGGYTF. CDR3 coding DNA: TGTGCCTGGAGGATAAACAGGGGAGGAGGCTACACCTTC.

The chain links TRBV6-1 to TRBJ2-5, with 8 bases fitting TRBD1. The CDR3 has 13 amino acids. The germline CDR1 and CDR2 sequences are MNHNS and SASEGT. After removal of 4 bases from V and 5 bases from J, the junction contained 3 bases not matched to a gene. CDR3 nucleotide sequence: TGTGCCAGCAGTGTGGACAGGGCGGAGACCCAGTACTTC. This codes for CASSVDRAETQYF.

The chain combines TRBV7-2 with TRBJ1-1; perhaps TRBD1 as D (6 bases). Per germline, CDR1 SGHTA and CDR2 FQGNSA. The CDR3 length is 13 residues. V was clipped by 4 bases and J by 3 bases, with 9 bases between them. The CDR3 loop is CASSSRQDTEAFF. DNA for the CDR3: TGTGCCAGCAGCTCCCGACAGGACACTGAAGCTTTCTTT.

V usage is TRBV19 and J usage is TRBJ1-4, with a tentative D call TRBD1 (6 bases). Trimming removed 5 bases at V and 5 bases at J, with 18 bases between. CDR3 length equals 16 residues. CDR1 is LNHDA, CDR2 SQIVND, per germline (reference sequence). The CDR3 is CASSLITGIPNEKLFF. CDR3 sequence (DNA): TGTGCCAGTAGTCTGATTACAGGGATCCCGAATGAAAAACTGTTTTTT.

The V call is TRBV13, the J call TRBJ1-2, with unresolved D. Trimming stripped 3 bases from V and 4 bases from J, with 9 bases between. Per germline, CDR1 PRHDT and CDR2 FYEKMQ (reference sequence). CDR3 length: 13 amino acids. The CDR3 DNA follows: TGTGCCAGCAGCTTGACCCTAGGCTATGGCTACACCTTC. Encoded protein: CASSLTLGYGYTF.

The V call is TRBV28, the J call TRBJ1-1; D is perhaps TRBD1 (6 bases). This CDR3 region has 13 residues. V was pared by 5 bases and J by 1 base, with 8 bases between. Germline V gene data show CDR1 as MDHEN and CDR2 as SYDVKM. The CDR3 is CASSQQGNTEAFF. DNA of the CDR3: TGTGCCAGCAGTCAACAGGGGAACACTGAAGCTTTCTTT. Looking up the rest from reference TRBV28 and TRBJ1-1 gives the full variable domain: DVKVTQSSRYLVKRTGEKVFLECVQDMDHENMFWYRQDPGLGLRLIYFSYDVKMKEKGDIPEGYSVSREKKERFSLILESASTNQTSMYLCASSQQGNTEAFFGQGTRLTVV.

The DNA of the CDR3 is TGTGCCAGCAGCTTGGTTATAGCCAAAAACATTCAGTACTTC. This codes for CASSLVIAKNIQYF. The V gene is TRBV5-5, the J gene TRBJ2-4, with D hard to call. Germline lookup yields CDR1 SGHKS and CDR2 YYEKEE (reference sequence). This CDR3 is built from 14 residues. V lost 0 bases and J 0 bases, leaving 4 bases between the germline ends.

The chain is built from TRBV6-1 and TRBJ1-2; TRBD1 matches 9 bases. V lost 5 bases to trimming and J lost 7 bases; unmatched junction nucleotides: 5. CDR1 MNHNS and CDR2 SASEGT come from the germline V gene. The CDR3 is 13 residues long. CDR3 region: CASSYTGGSGYTF. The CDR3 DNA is TGTGCCAGCAGTTATACAGGGGGCTCTGGCTACACCTTC.